This T cell receptor beta chain emerged from a study of T cells in Graves' hyperthyroidism and ophthalmopathy. TCR beta CDR3 region amplification was performed from RNA transcripts. HTBI primers were the set used in a first-round RT-PCR of the TCR CDR3. One entry per CDR3 protein results from TCRdb running MiXCR on the multiplex PCR reads. Here the sample spans about 570,000 distinct CDR3 sequences, around 45% being singletons. Trimming removed 1 base from V and 6 bases from J; junction bases left unmatched: 5. CDR3 length equals 13 residues. The germline V gene encodes CDR1 SQVTM and CDR2 ANQGSEA. The clonotype originates from an adult woman with Graves' disease, either hyperthyroidism or ophthalmopathy (not recorded which). This rearrangement joins TRBV29-1 to TRBJ1-1; 7 nucleotides line up with TRBD1. Sequencing used peripheral blood or thyroid tissue (not recorded which). CDR3 residues: CSVEGAQGAEAFF. CDR3 nucleotides: TGCAGCGTTGAAGGGGCGCAGGGGGCTGAAGCTTTCTTT.